The entry that follows covers one T cell receptor (beta chain) sequence. The target antigen is unknown. This CDR3 has 15 amino acids. Trimming cost V 4 bases and J 4 bases; bases outside gene matches: 5. Germline-derived CDR1 and CDR2 are KGHDR and SFDVKD. The data belong to a study of identical twins. Template switching created a universal primer site, and the cDNA included unique molecular identifiers. TCRdb fed the 5' RACE reads into MiXCR, producing one record per CDR3 protein. This sample has approximately 300,000 distinct CDR3 sequences, with around 9.7% found just once. Study-wide results and limits: Conclusions relied on cross-sectional statistical analysis, not following the same donors. Model-predicted out-of-frame TCR alpha sharing fell below observed values in monozygotic twins. High-abundance cord blood beta clonotypes had fewer insertions; memory repertoires showed none.

The same sample was also studied in work on yellow fever vaccine responses in identical twins.

The rearrangement links TRBV24-1 to TRBJ2-3; 9 nucleotides match TRBD1. The receptor's source is a woman between 18 and 30 years old in good health. What was sequenced was CD8+ T cells sorted from blood. The CDR3 bases are TGTGCCACCAGTGAAGGGACAGGGACGCCAGATACGCAGTATTTT. Residues: CATSEGTGTPDTQYF.